The clone carrying this T cell receptor beta chain was picked up many times. The data are from a study of molecular identifiers for immune sequencing clone quantification. One entry per CDR3 protein results from TCRdb running MiXCR on the PCR reads. The sample gives fewer than 350,000 distinct CDR3 sequences, around 21% of which show up once; 0.75% to 0.85% is in the top ten. CDR1 and CDR2 (germline): MNHEY, SVGEGT. This CDR3 has 19 amino acids. V lost 5 bases and J 0 bases, leaving 23 bases between the germline ends. Sorted naive CD8 T cells were those defined as CD8+CD4-CCR7+CD45RA+. Material for sequencing was naive CD8+ T cells from blood, with Jurkat cell RNA spiked in. Subset of the sample: FACS-sorted CD8+CD4-CCR7+CD45RA+ naive T cells. The genes are TRBV6-2 or TRBV6-3 and TRBJ1-5, with D unclear. This receptor was obtained from a human donor in good health. Some libraries in this study had Jurkat cell RNA spiked in. CDR3 nucleotides: TGTGCCAGCAGTCCTACGGCGGTACAGTGGCAGTATAGCAATCAGCCCCAGCATTTT. It is translated as CASSPTAVQWQYSNQPQHF.